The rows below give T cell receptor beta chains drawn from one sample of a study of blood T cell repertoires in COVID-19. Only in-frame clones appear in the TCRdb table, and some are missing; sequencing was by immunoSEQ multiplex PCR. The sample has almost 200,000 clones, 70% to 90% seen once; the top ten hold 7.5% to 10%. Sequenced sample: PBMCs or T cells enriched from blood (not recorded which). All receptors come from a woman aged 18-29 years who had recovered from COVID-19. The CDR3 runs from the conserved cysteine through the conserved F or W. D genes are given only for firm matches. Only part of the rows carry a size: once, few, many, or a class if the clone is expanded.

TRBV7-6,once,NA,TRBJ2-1,CASSKLAGTYNEQFF,TGTGCCAGCAGCAAGCTGGCAGGGACTTACAATGAGCAGTTCTTC
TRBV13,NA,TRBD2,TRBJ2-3,CASSLVLAGGLGTDTQYF,TGTGCCAGCAGCTTAGTACTAGCGGGGGGGCTTGGCACAGATACGCAGTATTTT
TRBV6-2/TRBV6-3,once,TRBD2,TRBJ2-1,CASSLTSGGVYNEQFF,TGTGCCAGCAGTCTCACTAGCGGGGGGGTCTACAATGAGCAGTTCTTC
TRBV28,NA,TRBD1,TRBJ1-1,CASGTANTEAFF,TGTGCCAGCGGGACAGCTAACACTGAAGCTTTCTTT
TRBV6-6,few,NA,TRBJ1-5,CASSIRTEYQPQHF,TGTGCCAGCAGTATTCGGACAGAATATCAGCCCCAGCATTTT
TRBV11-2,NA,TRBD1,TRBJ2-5,CASSLGQGISETQYF,TGTGCCAGCAGCCTGGGACAGGGGATATCAGAGACCCAGTACTTC
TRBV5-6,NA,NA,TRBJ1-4,CASSLTNEKLFF,TGTGCCAGCAGCCTAACTAATGAAAAACTGTTTTTT
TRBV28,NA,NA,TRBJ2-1,CASRPTVDNEQFF,TGTGCCAGCAGACCGACAGTAGACAATGAGCAGTTCTTC
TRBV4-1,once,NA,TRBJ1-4,CAGGTGPVGNEKLFF,TGCGCCGGGGGGACGGGGCCGGTGGGCAATGAAAAACTGTTTTTT
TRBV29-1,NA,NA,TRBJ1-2,CSVEGGDLVGYGYTF,TGCAGCGTTGAAGGGGGGGACCTAGTGGGTTATGGCTACACCTTC
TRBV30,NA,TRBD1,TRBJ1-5,CAWTRTGSNQPQHF,TGTGCCTGGACAAGGACAGGGTCAAATCAGCCCCAGCATTTT
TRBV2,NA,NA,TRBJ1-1,CASIQGGVEAFF,TGTGCCAGCATTCAGGGAGGGGTTGAAGCTTTCTTT
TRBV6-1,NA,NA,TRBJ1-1,CASSDTQTVKGTEAFF,TGTGCCAGCAGTGACACTCAGACAGTAAAAGGCACTGAAGCTTTCTTT
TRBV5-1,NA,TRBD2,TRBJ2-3,CASSLGAGGPVDTQYF,TGCGCCAGCAGCTTGGGAGCGGGGGGGCCGGTAGATACGCAGTATTTT
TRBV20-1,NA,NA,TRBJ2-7,CSAMGRTEEYF,TGCAGTGCTATGGGGCGCACAGAGGAGTACTTC
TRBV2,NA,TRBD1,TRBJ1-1,CASSEEGTGRAFF,TGTGCCAGCAGTGAAGAGGGGACAGGTCGGGCTTTCTTT
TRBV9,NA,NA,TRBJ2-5,CASSPSSGLARQTQYF,TGTGCCAGCAGCCCATCCTCCGGGCTAGCGAGACAGACCCAGTACTTC
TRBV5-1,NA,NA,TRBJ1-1,CASRGAVDYGTEAFF,TGCGCCAGCAGAGGGGCAGTAGATTATGGGACTGAAGCTTTCTTT
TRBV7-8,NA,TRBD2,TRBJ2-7,CASRTRLDREQYF,TGTGCCAGCCGGACTAGGTTGGACCGCGAGCAGTACTTC
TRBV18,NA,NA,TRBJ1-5,CASSQGQSNQPQHF,TGTGCCAGCTCCCAAGGACAGAGCAATCAGCCCCAGCATTTT
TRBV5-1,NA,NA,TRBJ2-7,CASSARGEGRYEQYF,TGCGCCAGCAGTGCAAGGGGGGAGGGGAGATACGAGCAGTACTTC
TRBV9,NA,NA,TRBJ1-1,CASSVGGGTGEAFF,TGTGCCAGCAGCGTAGGAGGGGGAACTGGTGAAGCTTTCTTT